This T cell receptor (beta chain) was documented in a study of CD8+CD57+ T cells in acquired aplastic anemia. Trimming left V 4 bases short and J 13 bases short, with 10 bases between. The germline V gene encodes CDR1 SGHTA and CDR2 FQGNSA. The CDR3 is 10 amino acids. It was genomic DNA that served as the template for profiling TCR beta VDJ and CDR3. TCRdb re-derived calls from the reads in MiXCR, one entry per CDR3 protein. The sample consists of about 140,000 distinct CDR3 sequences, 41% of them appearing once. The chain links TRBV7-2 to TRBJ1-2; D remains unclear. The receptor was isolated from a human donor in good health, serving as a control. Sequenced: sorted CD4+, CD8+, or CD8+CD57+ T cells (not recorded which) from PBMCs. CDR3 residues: CASSSQLGTF. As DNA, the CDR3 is TGTGCCAGCAGCTCTCAATTGGGCACCTTC.